This record concerns one T cell receptor beta chain sequence. Its antigen target is currently unknown. No per-base quality is available; no much larger clone lies one base away. TCRbeta CDR3 regions were amplified from genomic DNA by means of the immunoSEQ Assay, a bias-controlled multiplex PCR. Processing in the source paper ran as follows. Within the assay, amplification of reference gene primers was used to estimate how many nucleated cells each sample contained. To quantify the absolute abundance of each unique TCRbeta CDR3 rearrangement, sequence reads were collapsed and filtered. For each sample, productive Simpson clonality was calculated by taking the square root of Simpson's diversity index across productive rearrangements. Not all clones reach the TCRdb copy of this immuneACCESS table, which keeps in-frame sequences only. Checked studies attribute under half of the gap to unresolved V genes and leave the rest unexplained. That table furnishes V, J and clone size, whereas the DNA furnished D and trimming. A total of tens of thousands of clones appear in this sample, roughly three quarters of them only once. 2% to 2.5% of the sample is taken by the ten largest.

Per the germline V gene, SGHNT is the CDR1 and YENEEA is the CDR2. The CDR3 goes from the cysteine to the phenylalanine over 13 residues. Only the CDR3 portion is preserved as DNA: 39 bases, with reading frame beginning at the first base. The junction carries 4 bases between V and J, which are trimmed by 4 bases and 0 bases respectively. This entry comes from a study of blood T cell repertoires in COVID-19 (dated by TCRdb to about 2020). Regarding the research as a whole: The collaborator samples originated in the United States, Italy and Spain and spanned the acute and convalescent phases of COVID-19. Where available, HLA class I and class II types were obtained from metadata supplied by the sample provider rather than from assay-based typing. The prospective study material was composed of cDNA or gDNA derived from T cells, B-cell-depleted T cells, or PBMCs. A freely available public database, intended as a resource for researchers studying the immune response to SARS-CoV-2, is where the repertoires were released. The samples were drawn from two sources: the first 160 participants of the ongoing ImmuneRACE study, and over 950 subjects contributed by 6 global collaborators. Deeply sampled blood TCRbeta repertoires from subjects exposed to, actively infected with, or recovered from COVID-19 were included in the dataset. Nearly every sample came with metadata listing a de-identified subject ID, COVID-19 status, age in years and sex. The paper's findings and limits, for the study overall: Clinical and demographic metadata were provided uncurated, with the amount varying by source and participant.

One collaborating source in Seattle enrolled patients during active infection and followed them longitudinally through the course of disease. Collaborating institutions collected whole blood in K2EDTA tubes following their own protocols. For TCRbeta analysis, collaborators shipped samples as frozen whole blood, isolated PBMCs, or DNA extracted from either of those sample types. In this chain, TRBV11-3 is recombined with TRBJ2-1; a confident D gene designation cannot be given. The source material was peripheral blood. This TCR derives from a man between 65 and 85 years old with COVID-19, enrolled during active disease. CDR3 loop: CASSSSSYNEQFF. The nucleotides are TGTGCCAGCAGCTCGAGCTCCTACAATGAGCAGTTCTTC.